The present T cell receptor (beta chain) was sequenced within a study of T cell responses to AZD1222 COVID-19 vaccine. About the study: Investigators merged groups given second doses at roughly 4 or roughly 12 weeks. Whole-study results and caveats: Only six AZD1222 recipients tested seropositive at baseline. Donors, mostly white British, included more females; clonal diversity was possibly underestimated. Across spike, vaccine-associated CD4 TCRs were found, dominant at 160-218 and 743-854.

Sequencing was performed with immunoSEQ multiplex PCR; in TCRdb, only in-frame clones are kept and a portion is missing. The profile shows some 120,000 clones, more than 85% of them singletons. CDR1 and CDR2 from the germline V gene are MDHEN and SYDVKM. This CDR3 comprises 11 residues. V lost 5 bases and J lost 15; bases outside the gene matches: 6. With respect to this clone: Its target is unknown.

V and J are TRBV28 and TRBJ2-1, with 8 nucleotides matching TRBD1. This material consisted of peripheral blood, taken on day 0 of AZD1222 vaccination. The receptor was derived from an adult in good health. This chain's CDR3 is CASSPGQGAFF. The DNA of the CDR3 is TGTGCCAGCAGTCCCGGACAGGGTGCGTTCTTC.